Below are 25 T cell receptor beta chains sequenced from a single sample in a study of response to subunit inactivated influenza vaccine. Each CDR3 protein is one row after TCRdb ran MiXCR on the RT-PCR reads. This sample carries 610,000 or so distinct CDR3 sequences, around 13% of them seen once, and the ten largest clones take over 8.5%. The sample consisted of PBMCs from blood, taken 11 to 12 days after vaccination. The receptors were sampled from a man aged 50-60 years who received an inactivated influenza vaccine.

The chain recombines TRBV7-2 with TRBJ1-2; no firm D call. V dropped 5 bases and J dropped 8 bases, with 12 bases sitting between them. The germline V gene encodes CDR1 SGHTA and CDR2 FQGNSA. The length of the CDR3 is 12 residues. The chain's CDR3 is CASSAEVAGYTF. For the CDR3, the DNA is TGTGCCAGCAGCGCGGAGGTGGCCGGCTACACCTTC.

This clonotype was detected a few times. V and J are TRBV10-3 and TRBJ2-1; no clear D. The CDR3 is made up of 10 amino acids. V lost 10 bases and J lost 9, with 10 bases in between. Germline V gene lookup returns CDR1 ENHRY and CDR2 SYGVKD. CDR3 sequence: CATRNSEQFF. CDR3 in DNA: TGTGCCACCCGAAATAGTGAGCAGTTCTTC.

This clonotype was detected only a few times. The chain has TRBV3-1 and TRBJ2-7, with TRBD2 matching 7 bases. The V and J ends lost 4 bases and 3 bases, in that order; junction bases with no gene match: 6. The germline gives CDR1 LGHDT, CDR2 YNNKEL (reference sequence). The CDR3 runs 14 residues. For the CDR3, the DNA is TGTGCCAGCAGCCGCGGACTAGTTGACTACGAGCAGTACTTC. Its translation: CASSRGLVDYEQYF.

This clonotype occurred a few times. The gene calls are TRBV4-1 and TRBJ1-2, with D possibly TRBD1 on 6 matching bases. The CDR3 is made up of 15 amino acids. V was trimmed by 4 bases and J by 4 bases, leaving 16 bases between them. CDR1 MGHRA and CDR2 YSYEKL come from the germline V gene. The CDR3 region is CASSRNRAYGYGYTF. The CDR3 coding sequence is TGCGCCAGCAGCCGAAACAGGGCATATGGCTATGGCTACACCTTC.

The chain recombines TRBV18 with TRBJ2-2; D gene uncertain. Germline V gene lookup returns CDR1 KGHSH and CDR2 LQKENI. With 8 bases removed from V and 6 bases from J, the gap between germline ends came to 10 bases. This CDR3 contains 12 residues. CDR3 DNA: TGTGCCAGCACATCTCCGGCCGGGGAGCTGTTTTTT. It is translated as CASTSPAGELFF. The full variable domain, in which reference TRBV18 and TRBJ2-2 provide the parts outside the CDR3, is NAGVMQNPRHLVRRRGQEARLRCSPMKGHSHVYWYRQLPEEGLKFMVYLQKENIIDESGMPKERFSAEFPKEGPSILRIQQVVRGDSAAYFCASTSPAGELFFGEGSRLTVL.

The V call is TRBV12-3 or TRBV12-4, the J call TRBJ2-3; TRBD2 matches 12 bases. The CDR3 runs 19 residues. Trimming removed 7 bases from V and 5 bases from J; junction bases left unmatched: 19. As DNA, the CDR3 is TGTGCCAGCACCAAACATCTTGGACTAGCGGGACAGGGTGGAGATACGCAGTATTTT. This translates into CASTKHLGLAGQGGDTQYF.

The chain links TRBV25-1 to TRBJ1-2; weak D call: TRBD1 (6 bases). The germline V and J ends were trimmed by 3 bases and 4 bases, with 12 bases remaining between them. CDR3 length equals 14 residues. CDR1 is MGHDK and CDR2 is SYGVNS in the germline V gene. The CDR3 DNA follows: TGTGCCAGCAGTGATATGGGGGCGCGCTATGGCTACACCTTC. This gives the protein CASSDMGARYGYTF.

This clonotype was counted only a few times. CDR3: CASSEAGGITQYF. The CDR3 DNA reads as TGTGCCAGCAGTGAAGCGGGAGGGATTACGCAGTATTTT. The chain uses TRBV2 and TRBJ2-3, with 7 nucleotides matching TRBD2. Germline V gene lookup returns CDR1 SNHLY and CDR2 FYNNEI. This CDR3 region has 13 residues. Losses at the gene ends were 0 bases for V and 8 bases for J; bases not matched to a gene: 2.

V gene TRBV7-2 combines with J gene TRBJ2-1, with 8 bases aligning to TRBD2. Germline V gene lookup returns CDR1 SGHTA and CDR2 FQGNSA. The CDR3 has 15 amino acids. Trimming at V came to 4 bases and at J to 1 base, leaving 3 bases not matched to a gene. CDR3: CASSSAGESYNEQFF. DNA for the CDR3: TGTGCCAGCAGCTCAGCGGGAGAGTCCTACAATGAGCAGTTCTTC. Combining the CDR3 with reference TRBV7-2 and TRBJ2-1 gives the whole variable domain GAGVSQSPSNKVTEKGKDVELRCDPISGHTALYWYRQSLGQGLEFLIYFQGNSAPDKSGLPSDRFSAERTGGSVSTLTIQRTQQEDSAVYLCASSSAGESYNEQFFGPGTRLTVL.

This sequence joins TRBV20-1 and TRBJ2-1; tentatively, D is TRBD2 (5 bases). Germline assignment: CDR1 DFQATT and CDR2 SNEGSKA (reference sequence). V was trimmed by 3 bases and J by 7 bases, leaving 13 bases between them. The length of the CDR3 is 13 residues. The CDR3 loop reads CSASSSRGNEQFF. The DNA for the CDR3 is TGCAGTGCTAGCTCGAGTCGGGGTAATGAGCAGTTCTTC.

This chain connects TRBV5-1 to TRBJ2-2, with D perhaps TRBD1 (5 bases). The CDR3 runs 15 residues. The ends were cut back, 2 bases at V and 3 bases at J, with 11 bases in the middle. Germline values: CDR1 SGHRS, CDR2 YFSETQ. CDR3 loop: CASSFQGSDTGELFF. In DNA form, the CDR3 reads TGCGCCAGCAGCTTCCAGGGATCGGACACCGGGGAGCTGTTTTTT.

This clonotype was observed many times. The J gene is TRBJ2-7, the V gene TRBV19; D not resolved. The ends were cut back, 3 bases at V and 0 bases at J, with 6 bases in the middle. The CDR3 runs 13 residues. Germline CDR1 is LNHDA and CDR2 is SQIVND (reference sequence). CDR3 sequence (DNA): TGTGCCAGTAGTATCGCGGCCTCCTACGAGCAGTACTTC. The encoded protein is CASSIAASYEQYF.

Here the CDR3 reads CAWRGWRGFTDTQYF. CDR3 in DNA: TGTGCCTGGAGGGGTTGGCGGGGGTTCACAGATACGCAGTATTTT. The chain uses TRBV30 and TRBJ2-3; 7 positions match TRBD2. J lost 2 bases, V lost 3 bases, and 8 bases had no gene match. CDR1 and CDR2 (germline): GTSNPN, SVGIG (reference sequence). There are 15 residues in the CDR3.

The chain joins TRBV7-9 to TRBJ1-2; weak D call: TRBD1 (6 bases). Looked up from germline, CDR1 is SEHNR and CDR2 is FQNEAQ (reference sequence). V lost 8 bases, J lost 8 bases, and 15 bases lay in between. The CDR3 loop spans 12 amino acids. In DNA form, the CDR3 reads TGTGCCAGCGACCCAGGGGTCGGAGGCTACACCTTC. This translates into CASDPGVGGYTF.

This clonotype showed up just a few times. This chain joins TRBV3-1 and TRBJ1-2; possibly TRBD1 for D (6 bases). V lost 3 bases, J lost 2 bases, and 13 bases lay in between. Germline CDR1 and CDR2: LGHDT and YNNKEL (reference sequence). The CDR3 has 15 amino acids. The CDR3 is CASSHPTGLNYGYTF. CDR3 sequence (DNA): TGTGCCAGCAGCCACCCGACAGGACTCAACTATGGCTACACCTTC.

The J gene is TRBJ2-1, the V gene TRBV20-1; D may be TRBD1 or TRBD2 (6 bases each). V was shortened by 6 bases and J by 6 bases, with 18 bases between the two germline ends. Germline V CDR1 and CDR2: DFQATT, SNEGSKA (reference sequence). The CDR3 consists of 14 residues. CDR3 residues: CSALGGMDVNEQFF. The CDR3 DNA reads as TGCAGTGCCTTAGGGGGGATGGATGTCAATGAGCAGTTCTTC.

This clonotype was seen just once. The V and J genes are TRBV3-1 and TRBJ2-5, with D perhaps given as TRBD1 or TRBD2 (5 bases each). V lost 1 base to trimming and J lost 5 bases, with 14 bases between them. The germline CDR1 and CDR2 sequences are LGHDT and YNNKEL (reference sequence). This CDR3 has 15 residues. CDR3 DNA sequence: TGTGCCAGCAGCCAAGGACAGACCCCGGGGGAGACCCAGTACTTC. Translating it yields CASSQGQTPGETQYF.

The genes are TRBV6-2 or TRBV6-3 and TRBJ2-3, with TRBD1 matching 10 bases. Germline assignment: CDR1 MNHEY and CDR2 SVGEGT. With 5 bases clipped from V and 2 bases from J, the junction kept 7 bases outside the gene matches. The CDR3 runs 16 residues. CDR3 sequence: CASSPMGQGNTDTQYF. The CDR3 DNA follows: TGTGCCAGCAGTCCTATGGGACAGGGGAACACAGATACGCAGTATTTT.

This clonotype appeared a few times. This chain joins TRBV5-6 and TRBJ2-1, with D perhaps TRBD1 (6 bases). The germline V gene has CDR1 SGHDT and CDR2 YYEEEE. The V and J ends lost 0 bases and 5 bases respectively, with 12 bases between them. The CDR3 sequence is 15 residues long. For the CDR3, the DNA is TGTGCCAGCAGCTTGGTAGGGCCAGGGGACAATGAGCAGTTCTTC. Translating it yields CASSLVGPGDNEQFF.

The chain links TRBV7-2 to TRBJ2-3, with D possibly being TRBD2 (6 bases). This CDR3 spans 16 amino acids. Germline V gene data show CDR1 as SGHTA and CDR2 as FQGNSA. Trimming pared 7 bases from V and 1 base from J, leaving 18 bases between. CDR3 bases: TGTGCCAGCAACCGAAATAGCGGTCTGGGCACAGATACGCAGTATTTT. This translates into CASNRNSGLGTDTQYF. The complete variable domain, with remaining parts taken from reference TRBV7-2 and TRBJ2-3, reads GAGVSQSPSNKVTEKGKDVELRCDPISGHTALYWYRQSLGQGLEFLIYFQGNSAPDKSGLPSDRFSAERTGGSVSTLTIQRTQQEDSAVYLCASNRNSGLGTDTQYFGPGTRLTVL.

The V and J genes are TRBV29-1 and TRBJ2-2; no clear D. Trimming took 5 bases from V and 7 from J, leaving 5 bases between them. The CDR3 is 10 amino acids. CDR1 and CDR2 from the germline V gene are SQVTM and ANQGSEA. The CDR3 DNA is TGCAGCGTTATGGGCGGGGAGCTGTTTTTT. Amino acids: CSVMGGELFF.

As to this clonotype: At one of its ends the junction is not consistent with the germline gene, which may arise from a read error. The J gene is TRBJ2-5, the V gene TRBV15, with TRBD2 matching 8 bases. The CDR3 has 17 amino acids. CDR1 is LNHNV, CDR2 YYDKDF, per germline (reference sequence). CDR3 in amino acids: CTTSRDPYGRVGETQYF. The CDR3 nucleotides read TGTACCACCAGCAGAGATCCGTACGGGAGGGTAGGGGAGACCCAGTACTTC.

This clonotype has just one count. The chain recombines TRBV2 with TRBJ2-1; a weak D match, TRBD1 (6 bases). Trimming stripped 5 bases from V and 7 bases from J, with 15 bases between. Germline V gene lookup returns CDR1 SNHLY and CDR2 FYNNEI. The CDR3 runs 14 residues. Here the CDR3 DNA reads TGTGCCAGCAGTAGCTCCCCAAGGGGGAATGAGCAGTTCTTC. Its translation is CASSSSPRGNEQFF.

This clonotype has ten or more counts. The rearrangement joins TRBV20-1 to TRBJ1-1; D is unresolved. Looked up from germline, CDR1 is DFQATT and CDR2 is SNEGSKA (reference sequence). The CDR3 consists of 11 residues. The V gene lost 1 base and the J gene lost 6 bases, with 6 bases spanning the gap. CDR3 nucleotide sequence: TGCAGTGCTAGAGTTTGGCCTGAAGCTTTCTTT. Translated, it gives CSARVWPEAFF.

This clonotype was counted a few times. The V call is TRBV10-3, the J call TRBJ2-7; D is possibly TRBD1 (5 bases). CDR1 is ENHRY and CDR2 is SYGVKD in the germline V gene. V was clipped by 9 bases and J by 0 bases, with 12 bases between them. This CDR3 has 13 residues. CDR3 residues: CAILTDHSYEQYF. Written as DNA, the CDR3 is TGTGCCATACTGACAGACCACTCCTACGAGCAGTACTTC.